One sample yielded the 30 T cell receptor beta chains listed below, sequenced in a study of breast tumors, draining lymph nodes, adjacent tissues (dated by TCRdb to the mid-2010s). Libraries came from multiplex PCR. Data came from an Illumina HiSeq 2000. In-frame beta chains were kept once TCRdb had trimmed the public reads at Q25 with fastp and called clones with MiXCR. Rows are combined by CDR3 protein, so each entry shows the most common genes and DNA. The sample includes 190,000 or so distinct CDR3 sequences, with 31% observed a single time. The top ten clones comprise about 4.3% of the sample. The axillary draining lymph nodes of breast cancer patients were the source of the lymph node samples. Sequenced: axillary lymph node tissue. These receptors all stem from a female donor with breast cancer. Some clones in this sample may be carry-over from other donors' samples.

Note on this clonotype: This may come from a read error, since a much larger clone is one base off. The CDR3 DNA sequence: TGTGCCAGCAGCTCTACCGGGACTACCGGGCAGACCCAGTACTTC. Its translation is CASSSTGTTGQTQYF. The genes are TRBV11-1 and TRBJ2-5; 7 bases match TRBD2. CDR3 length: 15 residues. CDR1 SGHAT and CDR2 FQDESV come from the germline V gene (reference sequence). J lost 6 bases, V lost 4 bases, and 11 bases had no gene match.

This clonotype came up many times. J is TRBJ2-3 and V is TRBV20-1; D uncertain. This CDR3 region has 13 residues. V was pared by 1 base and J by 1 base, with 6 bases between. Germline V gives CDR1 DFQATT, CDR2 SNEGSKA (reference sequence). The CDR3 loop reads CSARVVGTDTQYF. The CDR3 DNA reads TGCAGTGCTAGAGTGGTCGGCACAGATACGCAGTATTTT.

In regard to this clonotype: A much larger clone sits a single nucleotide away, making a read error possible. V and J are TRBV4-3 and TRBJ2-1, with D perhaps matching TRBD2 (6 bases). Germline assignment: CDR1 LGHNA and CDR2 YSLEER. This CDR3 is 16 amino acids long. This CDR3 reads CASSQEAGPPRPERFF. The CDR3 region has the DNA TGCGCCAGCAGCCAAGAGGCGGGACCCCCAAGGCCTGAGCGGTTCTTC.

This clonotype was detected ten times or more. The chain carries TRBV11-3 and TRBJ1-4, with D hard to call. CDR3 length: 15 residues. Germline V gene data show CDR1 as SGHNT and CDR2 as YENEEA. Trimming pared 1 base from V and 8 bases from J, leaving 14 bases between. The CDR3 coding sequence is TGTGCCAGCAGCTTAGGAGGAGGGTTAGGCGAAAAACTGTTTTTT. As protein: CASSLGGGLGEKLFF.

This clonotype was seen a few times. The V and J genes are TRBV27 and TRBJ2-7, with D maybe TRBD2 (7 bases). The V gene's germline CDR1 is MNHEY and CDR2 SMNVEV (reference sequence). The CDR3 is 18 amino acids. Trimming removed 4 bases from V and 6 bases from J, with 28 bases in between. This CDR3 reads CASSSRKGGAWEGTEQYF. The DNA of the CDR3 is TGTGCCAGCAGTTCCCGCAAGGGGGGGGCCTGGGAGGGGACCGAGCAGTACTTC.

This clonotype has a count of ten or more. V usage is TRBV15 and J usage is TRBJ2-1; 7 bases fit TRBD2. V gave up 5 bases and J gave up 0 bases; unmatched junction bases: 13. The CDR3 totals 18 residues. CDR1 LNHNV and CDR2 YYDKDF come from the germline V gene (reference sequence). The CDR3 is CATSLGEGPSSSYNEQFF. The CDR3 nucleotides read TGTGCCACCAGCCTAGGGGAGGGCCCATCGAGCTCCTACAATGAGCAGTTCTTC.

This clonotype came up many times. V is TRBV6-2 or TRBV6-3 and J is TRBJ2-7; 13 bases map to TRBD2. The V gene's germline CDR1 is MNHEY and CDR2 SVGEGT. The CDR3 spans 20 residues. V gave up 6 bases and J gave up 3 bases; unmatched junction bases: 20. The DNA for the CDR3 is TGTGCCAGCAGCCCTCGGACTAGCGGGAGACTGGGTTTCTCCCTCTACGAGCAGTACTTC. Protein product: CASSPRTSGRLGFSLYEQYF.

The chain carries TRBV5-1 and TRBJ2-7; 12 positions agree with TRBD2. The germline gives CDR1 SGHRS, CDR2 YFSETQ. V lost 4 bases, J lost 4 bases, and 6 bases stayed unmatched. CDR3 length: 15 residues. The DNA for the CDR3 is TGCGCCAGCAGCAACCAGACTAGCGGGGGTTACGAGCAGTACTTC. This sequence encodes CASSNQTSGGYEQYF. Full variable domain (missing parts from reference TRBV5-1 and TRBJ2-7): KAGVTQTPRYLIKTRGQQVTLSCSPISGHRSVSWYQQTPGQGLQFLFEYFSETQRNKGNFPGRFSGRQFSNSRSEMNVSTLELGDSALYLCASSNQTSGGYEQYFGPGTRLTVT.

This clonotype was observed many times. The genes are TRBV2 and TRBJ2-5, with D perhaps matching TRBD2 (6 bases). Trimming removed 3 bases at V and 1 base at J, with 12 bases between. Germline values: CDR1 SNHLY, CDR2 FYNNEI. The CDR3 length is 15 residues. The CDR3 DNA is TGTGCCAGCAGTGAGGGTTCAGCGGGCCAAGAGACCCAGTACTTC. Encoded protein: CASSEGSAGQETQYF.

This clonotype was detected a few times. The chain recombines TRBV6-1 with TRBJ1-1; perhaps TRBD1 as D (5 bases). The CDR3 contains 14 residues. V was trimmed by 8 bases and J by 3 bases, leaving 16 bases between them. Germline V lookup: CDR1 MNHNS, CDR2 SASEGT. The CDR3 loop is CASVPGRAHTEAFF. As DNA, the CDR3 is TGTGCCAGCGTGCCGGGCAGGGCCCACACTGAAGCTTTCTTT.

This clonotype appeared many times. CDR3 nucleotide sequence: TGTGCCAGCAGCCATCCTGGGGGGCGCGGGGGCTACACCTTC. It encodes CASSHPGGRGGYTF. V and J are TRBV7-9 and TRBJ1-2; tentative D call: TRBD1 (6 bases). Germline CDR1 reads SEHNR; CDR2 reads FQNEAQ (reference sequence). The V end lost 5 bases, the J end lost 8 bases, and 18 bases lay between the germline ends. There are 14 residues in the CDR3. The whole variable domain, filled in from reference TRBV7-9 and TRBJ1-2, reads DTGVSQNPRHKITKRGQNVTFRCDPISEHNRLYWYRQTLGQGPEFLTYFQNEAQLEKSRLLSDRFSAERPKGSFSTLEIQRTEQGDSAMYLCASSHPGGRGGYTFGSGTRLTVV.

This clonotype occurred many times. V usage is TRBV2 and J usage is TRBJ2-3, with TRBD2 identical over 8 bases. CDR3 length: 15 amino acids. Germline lookup yields CDR1 SNHLY and CDR2 FYNNEI. V was clipped by 5 bases and J by 6 bases; unmatched bases: 10. CDR3 sequence reads: CASSNPGLGDDTQYF. The CDR3 DNA reads TGTGCCAGCAGTAACCCGGGACTAGGGGACGATACGCAGTATTTT.

This clonotype was seen repeatedly, ten times or more. The CDR3: CAISESEGGYNEQFF. The CDR3 nucleotides read TGTGCCATCAGTGAGTCAGAGGGGGGCTACAATGAGCAGTTCTTC. This chain joins TRBV10-3 and TRBJ2-1; D assignment may be TRBD1 or TRBD2 (6 bases each). This CDR3 comprises 15 residues. CDR1 and CDR2 from the germline V gene are ENHRY and SYGVKD. The V end lost 0 bases, the J end lost 3 bases, and 9 bases lay between the germline ends.

The DNA of the CDR3 is TGCGCCAGCAGCTTCGACAGGGGGCATCTGTACGAGCAGTACTTC. This codes for CASSFDRGHLYEQYF. The chain has TRBV5-1 and TRBJ2-7, with 10 bases matching TRBD1. Unmatched junction bases numbered 6, after V lost 2 bases and J lost 4 bases. The CDR3 length is 15 residues. The germline V gene has CDR1 SGHRS and CDR2 YFSETQ.

About this clonotype itself: The junction differs from germline at one of its ends, possibly a read error. This chain uses TRBV24-1 with TRBJ2-2; 7 nucleotides agree with TRBD1. This CDR3 spans 14 amino acids. The germline V gene has CDR1 KGHDR and CDR2 SFDVKD. DNA of the CDR3: TGCGCCACCAGCCCCGGGACAGTCCCCGGGGAGCTGTTTTTT. It specifies CATSPGTVPGELFF.

Worth noting for this clonotype: At one of its ends the junction is not consistent with the germline gene, which may arise from a read error. The chain has TRBV7-3 and TRBJ2-3; the D gene is possibly TRBD1 (5 bases). Gene TRBJ1-5 matches the end of the DNA better, so the J call may be wrong. Germline CDR1 is SGHTA and CDR2 is FQGTGA. The CDR3 contains 15 residues. In DNA, the CDR3 is TGTGCCGGCAGCACCCAAGGACTGGACACAGATACGCAGCATTTT. Translated, it gives CAGSTQGLDTDTQHF.

This clonotype was counted ten times or more. The chain links TRBV10-2 to TRBJ1-4; perhaps TRBD1 as D (5 bases). Germline CDR1 and CDR2: WSHSY and SAAADI. Trimming took off 2 bases at V and 8 bases at J, with 12 bases between the two ends. CDR3 size: 14 residues. The DNA of the CDR3 is TGCGCCAGCAGTGAGACCCTGAGGGGCGAAAAACTGTTTTTT. Translation: CASSETLRGEKLFF.

Ten or more counts support this clonotype. This chain uses TRBV4-2 with TRBJ1-4; tentative D call: TRBD1 (5 bases). Trimming cost V 0 bases and J 7 bases, with 21 bases left between them. The CDR3 sequence is 18 residues long. Germline values: CDR1 LGHNA, CDR2 YNFKEQ. CDR3 amino acids: CASSQDPLPGPWGEKLFF. CDR3 bases: TGTGCCAGCAGCCAAGATCCCCTACCGGGACCTTGGGGTGAAAAACTGTTTTTT.

The V call is TRBV5-6, the J call TRBJ2-7, with TRBD1 matching over 7 bases. The germline V gene has CDR1 SGHDT and CDR2 YYEEEE. V was clipped by 4 bases and J by 9 bases; unmatched bases: 16. This CDR3 region has 15 residues. The CDR3 protein is CASSKPTGDGGRQYF. The CDR3 nucleotides are TGTGCCAGCAGCAAACCAACAGGGGACGGAGGTAGGCAGTACTTC.

This chain uses TRBV7-2 with TRBJ1-1; D is ambiguous. Germline values: CDR1 SGHTA, CDR2 FQGNSA. Trimming shortened V by 5 bases and J by 2 bases, and 15 bases separated the two germline ends. The CDR3 spans 15 residues. CDR3 nucleotides: TGTGCCAGCAGCAAGGGCCGACGGACCAACACTGAAGCTTTCTTT. Protein product: CASSKGRRTNTEAFF.

In the case of this clonotype: A junction boundary mismatches the germline segment, possibly from a read error. The rearrangement links TRBV11-2 to TRBJ2-5, with 11 bases matching TRBD2. Germline values: CDR1 SGHAT, CDR2 FQNNGV. The CDR3 loop spans 17 amino acids. CDR3 sequence (DNA): TGCGCCAGCAGCTTAAAACTAGCGGGAGCGGTAAAGGGGACCCAGTACTTC. Residues: CASSLKLAGAVKGTQYF.

This clonotype has more than one count but fewer than ten. At one end the junction does not follow the germline gene, possibly because of a read error. The rearrangement joins TRBV6-5 to TRBJ2-1, with TRBD2 identical over 7 bases. There are 17 residues in the CDR3. Germline CDR1 is MNHEY and CDR2 is SVGAGI. The CDR3 sequence is CASSHSAGRVLYNEQFF. The DNA of the CDR3 is TGTGCCAGCAGTCACTCGGCGGGGAGGGTGCTCTACAATGAGCAGTTCTTC.

This chain connects TRBV5-1 to TRBJ2-6, with D perhaps being TRBD1 or TRBD2 (5 bases each). Trimming stripped 0 bases from V and 10 bases from J, with 11 bases between. The CDR3 runs 14 residues. Germline CDR1 reads SGHRS; CDR2 reads YFSETQ. The CDR3 loop is CASSLDSGPNVLTF. In nucleotides, the CDR3 is TGCGCCAGCAGCTTGGACTCGGGACCGAACGTCCTGACTTTC.

This chain links TRBV2 with TRBJ1-6, with D possibly TRBD1 on 5 matching bases. V was pared by 7 bases and J by 13 bases, with 20 bases between. The CDR3 sequence is 14 residues long. Germline V CDR1 and CDR2: SNHLY, FYNNEI. As DNA, the CDR3 is TGTGCCAGCAACGGGAGGGGTGGTAATTTCCCCCTCCACTTT. It translates to CASNGRGGNFPLHF.

Comments on this clonotype: A much more abundant neighbour one base away suggests this may be a read error. The CDR3 coding sequence is TGTGCCAGCAGTCCCCCCGGGACTACCCTACTTTTT. Amino acids: CASSPPGTTLLF. The gene calls are TRBV28 and TRBJ2-3, with 7 bases aligning to TRBD2. CDR1 is MDHEN and CDR2 is SYDVKM in the germline V gene. The CDR3 covers 12 residues. The entire variable domain, with the rest obtained from reference TRBV28 and TRBJ2-3, is as follows: DVKVTQSSRYLVKRTGEKVFLECVQDMDHENMFWYRQDPGLGLRLIYFSYDVKMKEKGDIPEGYSVSREKKERFSLILESASTNQTSMYLCASSPPGTTLLFGPGTRLTVL.

This rearrangement joins TRBV9 to TRBJ2-1, with D maybe TRBD1 (5 bases). Germline V gene lookup returns CDR1 SGDLS and CDR2 YYNGEE. The CDR3 runs 15 residues. V was pared by 0 bases and J by 3 bases, with 10 bases between. For the CDR3, the DNA is TGTGCCAGCAGCGTAGTAGGGGTCAACTACAATGAGCAGTTCTTC. It codes for CASSVVGVNYNEQFF.

On this clonotype: This may be a read error, as it is one base from a much larger clone. The CDR3 protein is CAWSVGEDNEKLFF. CDR3 nucleotide sequence: TGTGCCTGGAGTGTGGGTGAGGATAATGAAAAACTGTTTTTT. The chain has TRBV30 and TRBJ1-4; D remains unclear. This CDR3 is built from 14 residues. In germline, CDR1 is GTSNPN, CDR2 SVGIG (reference sequence). The V end was cut by 0 bases, the J end by 4 bases, with 9 bases between.

This clonotype has at least ten counts. The chain recombines TRBV3-1 with TRBJ1-2; D is perhaps TRBD1 (5 bases). The V and J ends lost 0 bases and 5 bases respectively, with 13 bases between them. There are 15 residues in the CDR3. Germline V CDR1 and CDR2: LGHDT, YNNKEL (reference sequence). CDR3 sequence (DNA): TGTGCCAGCAGCCAAGATGGGTCAAGGGGATATGGCTACACCTTC. This codes for CASSQDGSRGYGYTF.

To note about this clonotype: The CDR3 carries no conserved terminal phenylalanine or tryptophan, so it likely arises from a read error. This sequence joins TRBV5-1 and TRBJ1-2, with D possibly matching TRBD1 (5 bases). The V and J ends lost 1 base and 2 bases respectively, with 15 bases between them. This CDR3 has 16 residues. CDR1 is SGHRS and CDR2 is YFSETQ in the germline V gene. The CDR3 DNA reads as TGCGCCAGCAGCTTGTTCGGACCGCGGGACAACTATGGCTACACCCTC. Amino acids: CASSLFGPRDNYGYTL.

On this clonotype: Sequence at one end of the junction differs from germline and may be a read error. This chain uses TRBV6-2 or TRBV6-3 with TRBJ1-5; D is undetermined. Germline-derived CDR1 and CDR2 are MNHEY and SVGEGT. This CDR3 contains 13 residues. DNA of the CDR3: TGTGTCAGCAGCCTCGGAGGCAATCAGCCCCAGCATTTT. Translated: CVSSLGGNQPQHF.